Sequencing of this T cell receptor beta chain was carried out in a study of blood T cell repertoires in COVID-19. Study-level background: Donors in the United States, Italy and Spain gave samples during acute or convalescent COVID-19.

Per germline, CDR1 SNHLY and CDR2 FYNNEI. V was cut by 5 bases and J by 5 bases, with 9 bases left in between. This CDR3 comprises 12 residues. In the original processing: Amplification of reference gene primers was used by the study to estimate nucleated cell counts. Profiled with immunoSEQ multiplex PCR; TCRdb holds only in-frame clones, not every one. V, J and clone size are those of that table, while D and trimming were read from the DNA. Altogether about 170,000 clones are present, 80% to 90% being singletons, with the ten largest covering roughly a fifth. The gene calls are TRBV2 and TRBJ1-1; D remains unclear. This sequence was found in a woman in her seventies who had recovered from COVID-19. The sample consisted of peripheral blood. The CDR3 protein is CASSLQQTEAFF. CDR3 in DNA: TGTGCCAGCAGTCTCCAACAGACTGAAGCTTTCTTT.